This T cell receptor (beta chain) was retrieved from a study of cytomegalovirus exposure and HLA in healthy donors (TCRdb year 2017). Background for the entire study: In an earlier analysis of roughly 590 of the donors, roughly 300 Gb of sequence data and approximately 100 million unique TCR beta sequences from 180 million or so T cells were reported. About 310 gigabases of sequencing data and 80 million or so unique TCR sequences were included in an early release covering about 700 HLA-typed donors. The genetic ancestry cluster associated with self-reported Caucasian donors included roughly 84% of the roughly 400 genotyped donors. The study aimed to test whether cataloging public T cell receptors could reveal signatures of past pathogen exposure. The study profiled the T cell repertoires of 500 to 800 subjects by immunosequencing and related them to cytomegalovirus serostatus. Along with the approximately 650-subject first cohort, a separate validation cohort of more than 90 different subjects was used. To predict cytomegalovirus infection status, the study brought together high-throughput TCR immunosequencing, statistical association of individual TCRs with disease status, and machine learning. A later analysis re-examined previously published TCR beta repertoires from around 670 donors and added high-resolution HLA genotyping to investigate patterns of TCR occurrence. In the later analysis, no new phenotypic data were used to find candidate immune exposures; instead, reliance was placed on TCR beta sequences and their occurrence across donors. An earlier analysis of around 580 of the donors used high-throughput TCR beta sequencing to judge whether each TCR beta V gene segment behaved as functional or pseudogenic. Donor age, sex, ethnicity and CMV serostatus were collected together with the repertoire data. In a later genetic analysis, genome-wide SNP genotypes for 398 of the 666 donors were used, and that subset was treated as a discovery cohort. All discovery cohort repertoires had been generated using a single sequencing platform. HLA typing covered class I and class II loci at four-digit resolution. Typing coverage differed by locus: A, B, C, DRB1 and DQB1 were typed in roughly 620-630 donors, DQA1 in approximately 520, DPA1 in nearly 610, and DPB1 in around 490. Several DR-DQ haplotypes were handled as single units for association and clustering because linkage in the cohort was strong. Among some 400 genotyped donors of the cohort, an average of around 250,000 unique TCR beta nucleotide sequences was sequenced per donor, of which roughly 17% were non-productive. General study outcomes and caveats: A further reported finding was that TCR beta sequences accurately predicted the HLA-A and HLA-B alleles for most subjects in the first cohort. Cytomegalovirus status was reported to be diagnosed by the classifier with high specificity and sensitivity in both the original and validation cohorts. In a later analysis, HLA-associated TCR beta chains were found to be more clonally expanded and to have lower generation probabilities than equally common non-associated chains. The 87-base-pair reads could not distinguish some IMGT-functional V segments, including TRBV6-2 and TRBV6-3, so those segments were excluded. The cohort was sequenced for TCR beta chains only, and without alpha or paired-chain data the features that could be detected were limited. Assigning TCR associations to individual alleles was difficult when HLA alleles, especially DR and DQ, strongly co-occurred. An earlier analysis of roughly 570 of the donors showed that most TCR beta V segments appeared in productive rearrangements either about 87% or about 30% of the time, which broadly matched IMGT annotations. In vitro tests confirmed that a few of the cytomegalovirus-associated TCR beta chains recognize cytomegalovirus antigens. In a later analysis, about 17,000 TCR beta sequences were associated with specific HLA alleles at a false discovery rate of 0.05. The authors suggested that the approach could potentially be generalized to other disease states and immunological phenotypes. Correlated functional status among segregating V segments might be attributable to linkage disequilibrium, but an unknown experimental factor could not be ruled out. A later analysis found that most CMV-associated TCR beta chains appeared HLA-restricted, with HLA associations seemingly driven largely by CMV exposure. Compared with the approximately 600-donor mean, donors in an Asian-associated ancestry cluster had fewer N-insertions in productive TCRs, according to a later genetic analysis. HLA typing was unavailable for some donors at each locus, so association tests used only the typed subset. A cluster of highly shared sequence variants was judged likely to be a technical artifact of the sequencing pipeline. Presence/absence analyses assumed roughly uniform sequencing depth across donors, an assumption that may not hold. The study gave a list of some 150 TCR beta chains associated with cytomegalovirus. The only immune exposure information available for the cohort was CMV serostatus. A later analysis reported that several top co-occurrence clusters appeared linked to parvovirus B19, influenza, CMV and Epstein-Barr virus. A later genetic analysis associated a missense DCLRE1C variant with V-gene and J-gene trimming of TCR beta chains, and an independent cohort replicated the association. Because counts were too low, roughly 16 rarely observed V segments, including chromosome 9 orphons, were excluded from the earlier analysis of around 590 of the donors. Across donors, most TCR sequences were observed very rarely, whereas some public TCRs were present in many individuals. In a later analysis, TCR association rates were found to vary across HLA loci, with the most associated TCRs seen for DRB1 alleles and the fewest for HLA-C alleles.

With respect to this clone: The clone's antigen remains unknown. There are no base qualities to consult, and no much larger clone falls within one base.

The cohort was made up of roughly 670 healthy bone marrow donors. At the time of sampling, every cohort member was nominally healthy, though immune exposures that went unrecorded were likely present. The donor was CMV seronegative and was included in the group of a few hundred seronegative cohort members. A peripheral blood sample was collected from each donor, and TCR beta sequencing was performed on peripheral blood mononuclear cells. Genomic DNA was extracted from the blood cell samples with the Qiagen DNeasy Blood Extraction Kit. After removal of 6 bases from V and 7 bases from J, the junction retains 7 bases not matched to a gene. Looking up the germline V gene yields CDR1 LGHNT and CDR2 FRNRAP. The CDR3 runs 13 residues from the cysteine to the phenylalanine. CDR3 DNA only is kept here, 39 bases in frame from base 1. The library relied on the immunoSEQ multiplex PCR assay. The multiplex PCR relied on a mix of 60 forward primers for TCR Vbeta segments and 13 reverse primers for TCR Jbeta segments. The CDR3 region of rearranged TCR beta genes was amplified from genomic DNA by a multiplex PCR assay. Amplified TCR beta libraries were sequenced as 87-base-pair reads on the Illumina HiSeq System. From the authors' description of their analysis: A later analysis tallied roughly 76 million unique TCR beta chains across the 666 repertoires, and around 10 million of those chains were shared by two or more donors. A nearest-neighbor algorithm error-corrected the raw reads and collapsed the reads into unique sequences, merging closely related sequences to remove PCR and sequencing errors. Alignment of CDR3 sequences to IMGT reference sequences was used to assign V, D and J gene segments. For a sequence to be retained, at least a six-nucleotide match to both a V gene segment and a J gene segment was required. A rearrangement counted as productive if the CDR3 had no stop codons and remained in frame with V and J, and every other rearrangement counted as non-productive. CDR3 was defined by IMGT convention, running from the second conserved V-encoded cysteine to the conserved J-encoded phenylalanine. In an earlier analysis of roughly 580 of the donors, sequences lacking an unambiguous match to a single V gene segment were excluded. In an earlier analysis of roughly 600 of the donors, a V segment was called functional when productive rearrangements were above 56.7%, and segregating when the standard deviation between donors exceeded 5%. A statistical classification framework was built for diagnosing cytomegalovirus status from the catalog of TCR beta chain sequences. In a later analysis, TCR nucleotide sequences were compared against IMGT/GENE-DB human TR gene sequences so that V and J genes could be assigned. The TCRdist pipeline was used in a later analysis to assign CDR3 sequences and most-parsimonious VDJ recombination scenarios. In a later analysis, each TCR beta chain was defined by its CDR3 amino acid sequence together with its V-gene family, and reads without a unique V-gene family were excluded. To address suspected cross-contamination and a sequencing artifact, a later analysis removed over 500 highly shared, low-generation-probability nucleotide sequences. For each public chain, a later analysis derived a clonal expansion index from normalized ranks of inferred template counts within each repertoire. In a later analysis, generation probabilities were computed with a VDJ recombination model fitted to out-of-frame rearrangements, and the resulting probabilities were checked against IGoR. In a later analysis, TCR-TCR, TCR-HLA and TCR-CMV co-occurrence was scored with hypergeometric tests, and a repertoire-size bias correction was applied to TCR pairs. A later analysis estimated false discovery rates by permuting HLA or CMV assignments 20 times. A later analysis grouped co-occurring TCRs with DBSCAN, adding TCRdist sequence similarity when clustering within HLA-allele-positive subsets. Repertoires with fewer than 30,000 or more than 120,000 public chains, plus five repertoires with anomalous nucleotide sharing, were excluded from co-occurrence clustering. TCRdb stores this immuneACCESS table with in-frame sequences only. Part of the clones is absent; in the studies checked, under half of the shortfall reflects unresolved V genes, and no reason is known for the rest. That table gives V, J and clone size, and the DNA gave D and trimming. The sample includes 150,000 to 200,000 clones, with about 73% observed a single time. The ten largest clonotypes hold approximately 3.1% of the sample.

Material: PBMCs. The TCR was taken from a woman aged 40 to 50 in good health and CMV-seronegative. The sequence is built from TRBV12-5 and TRBJ1-2; 8 bases in between match TRBD1. This receptor carries the CDR3 CASGRGGQVGYTF. The DNA sequence is as follows: TGTGCTAGTGGGCGGGGGGGACAGGTTGGCTACACCTTC.